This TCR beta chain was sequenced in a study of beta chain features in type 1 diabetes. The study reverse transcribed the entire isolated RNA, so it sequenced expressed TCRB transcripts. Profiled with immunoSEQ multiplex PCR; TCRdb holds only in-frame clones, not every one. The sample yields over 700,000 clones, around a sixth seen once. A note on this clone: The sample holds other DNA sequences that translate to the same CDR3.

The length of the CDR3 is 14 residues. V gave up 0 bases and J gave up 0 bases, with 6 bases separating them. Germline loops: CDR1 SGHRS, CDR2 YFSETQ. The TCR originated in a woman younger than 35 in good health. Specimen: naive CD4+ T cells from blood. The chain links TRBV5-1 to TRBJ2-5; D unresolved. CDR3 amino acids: CASSLGGYQETQYF. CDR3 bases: TGCGCCAGCAGCTTGGGAGGATACCAAGAGACCCAGTACTTC.